The 16 T cell receptor beta chains reported below all come from one sample, sequenced in a study of OX40 agonist ivuxolimab in advanced cancers. TCRdb's copy holds only in-frame clones and misses some; the assay was immunoSEQ multiplex PCR. There are tens of thousands of clones in the sample; about 90% occur only once, and 3% to 4.5% lies in the top ten. The sequencing used CD4+ or CD8+ T cells sorted from blood, collected in a trial of the OX40 agonist ivuxolimab. These receptors all come from an adult with an advanced solid tumor such as melanoma, head and neck, liver or kidney cancer.

The chain carries TRBV28 and TRBJ1-5; TRBD1 might be the D (5 bases). Germline lookup yields CDR1 MDHEN and CDR2 SYDVKM. The ends were cut back, 5 bases at V and 7 bases at J, with 15 bases in the middle. The CDR3 extends over 14 amino acids. The CDR3 here is CASSPAQGRQPQHF. The CDR3, as DNA: TGTGCCAGCAGTCCTGCCCAGGGTAGGCAGCCCCAGCATTTT.

The V and J genes are TRBV10-3 and TRBJ1-1, with no clear D. V lost 3 bases, J lost 9 bases, and 8 bases lay in between. Germline values: CDR1 ENHRY, CDR2 SYGVKD. This CDR3 has 11 amino acids. CDR3 in DNA: TGTGCCATCAGTGAAGACACCCAAGCTTTCTTT. Its translation is CAISEDTQAFF.

This clone showed up just a few times. The gene calls are TRBV6-5 and TRBJ1-1; no clear D gene. Germline values: CDR1 MNHEY, CDR2 SVGAGI. CDR3 length equals 13 residues. The germline V and J ends were trimmed by 4 bases and 4 bases, with 10 bases remaining between them. The CDR3 protein is CASSSRTLTEAFF. CDR3 bases: TGTGCCAGCAGTTCCCGGACCCTCACTGAAGCTTTCTTT.

In DNA form, the CDR3 reads TGTGCCAGCAGCAAAAAATTGGGCAGGGGGCCAACTGAAGCTTTCTTT. It yields the protein CASSKKLGRGPTEAFF. The chain joins TRBV21-1 to TRBJ1-1; the table's TRBD1 call for D was not verified on the DNA. TRBV21-1 constitutes a pseudogene. CDR3 length: 16 residues.

This chain joins TRBV11-3 and TRBJ2-1, with TRBD2 matching 9 bases. Germline CDR1 SGHNT, CDR2 YENEEA. Losses at the gene ends were 6 bases for V and 9 bases for J; bases not matched to a gene: 12. This CDR3 is 15 amino acids long. In DNA, the CDR3 is TGTGCCAGCAGACGCGGGAGGGAGGGACTCAGTGAGCAGTTCTTC. Translation: CASRRGREGLSEQFF.

The rearrangement uses TRBV11-2 and TRBJ2-7; 11 bases agree with TRBD1. J lost 5 bases, V lost 0 bases, and 3 bases had no gene match. Germline CDR1 reads SGHAT; CDR2 reads FQNNGV. This CDR3 contains 15 residues. This CDR3 is CASSLDGDRGNEQYF. The CDR3 coding sequence is TGTGCCAGCAGCTTAGATGGGGACAGGGGGAACGAGCAGTACTTC.

The rearrangement links TRBV5-1 to TRBJ2-2; 10 nucleotides match TRBD2. CDR1 and CDR2 (germline): SGHRS, YFSETQ. CDR3 length: 18 amino acids. V trimming: 4 bases; J trimming: 6 bases; junction bases outside the gene matches: 15. The CDR3 DNA is TGCGCCAGCAGCCCAGGAGTCGCGAGCCTAGCGGGAGCCGGGGAGCTGTTTTTT. Amino acid sequence: CASSPGVASLAGAGELFF.

The rearrangement links TRBV5-8 to TRBJ2-7; no firm D call. Germline values: CDR1 SGHTS, CDR2 YDEGEE. Trimming took off 2 bases at V and 0 bases at J, with 9 bases between the two ends. This CDR3 has 14 amino acids. CDR3 residues: CASSLQALSYEQYF. The CDR3 DNA follows: TGTGCCAGCAGCTTACAAGCCCTCTCCTACGAGCAGTACTTC.

The V and J genes are TRBV19 and TRBJ2-5, with TRBD1 identical over 7 bases. V gave up 5 bases and J gave up 5 bases; unmatched junction bases: 11. Per germline, CDR1 LNHDA and CDR2 SQIVND (reference sequence). The CDR3 runs to 15 residues. In nucleotides, the CDR3 is TGTGCCAGTAGTCCCGACAGGGCCGTCCGGGAGACCCAGTACTTC. The encoded protein is CASSPDRAVRETQYF.

V gene TRBV28 combines with J gene TRBJ1-1; D not certain. V dropped 7 bases and J dropped 1 base, with 13 bases sitting between them. This CDR3 region has 14 residues. Germline V gene sequence: CDR1 MDHEN, CDR2 SYDVKM. CDR3 residues: CASKRRDWNTEAFF. Here the CDR3 DNA reads TGTGCCAGCAAACGACGGGATTGGAACACTGAAGCTTTCTTT.

The chain is built from TRBV27 and TRBJ1-1; D call uncertain. This CDR3 comprises 15 residues. Germline V gene lookup returns CDR1 MNHEY and CDR2 SMNVEV (reference sequence). V was pared by 0 bases and J by 2 bases, with 10 bases between. The CDR3: CASSLSGITNTEAFF. The CDR3 nucleotides are TGTGCCAGCAGTTTATCGGGAATCACCAACACTGAAGCTTTCTTT.

The genes are TRBV5-6 and TRBJ2-2; D could derive from TRBD1 or TRBD2 (5 bases each). Germline-derived CDR1 and CDR2 are SGHDT and YYEEEE. This CDR3 has 15 residues. V lost 4 bases, J lost 5 bases, and 15 bases lay in between. DNA for the CDR3: TGTGCCAGCAGCCCCGGGACCAAGGGTACCGGGGAGCTGTTTTTT. This translates into CASSPGTKGTGELFF.

The chain carries TRBV4-2 and TRBJ2-5; the D gene is possibly TRBD2 (6 bases). The CDR3 has 16 residues. The V end lost 0 bases, the J end lost 2 bases, and 13 bases lay between the germline ends. Germline V gene data show CDR1 as LGHNA and CDR2 as YNFKEQ. Written as DNA, the CDR3 is TGTGCCAGCAGCCAAGAACGGGGGTTGACGCAAGAGACCCAGTACTTC. Encoded protein: CASSQERGLTQETQYF.

The chain recombines TRBV11-2 with TRBJ2-2; D not resolved. V was clipped by 4 bases and J by 6 bases, with 15 bases between them. This CDR3 is built from 15 residues. CDR1 is SGHAT, CDR2 FQNNGV, per germline. CDR3 nucleotide sequence: TGTGCCAGCAGCTCATCCAACCTAAGGGCCGGGGAGCTGTTTTTT. Translating gives CASSSSNLRAGELFF.

The V call is TRBV9, the J call TRBJ2-3; no reliable D call. Trimming took 0 bases from V and 4 from J, leaving 12 bases between them. This CDR3 region has 15 residues. Germline CDR1 is SGDLS and CDR2 is YYNGEE. The DNA of the CDR3 is TGTGCCAGCAGCGTAGGCCAGAGCCGGGCAGATACGCAGTATTTT. This encodes CASSVGQSRADTQYF.

This rearrangement joins TRBV4-1 to TRBJ1-1, with 9 positions matching TRBD1. The CDR3 consists of 18 residues. Per germline, CDR1 MGHRA and CDR2 YSYEKL. The V gene end was trimmed by 4 bases and the J gene end by 1 base; junction bases not matched to a gene: 13. CDR3 nucleotides: TGCGCCAGCAGCCTCTTCCCTCTAACAGGGGGCAAGAACACTGAAGCTTTCTTT. It is translated as CASSLFPLTGGKNTEAFF.